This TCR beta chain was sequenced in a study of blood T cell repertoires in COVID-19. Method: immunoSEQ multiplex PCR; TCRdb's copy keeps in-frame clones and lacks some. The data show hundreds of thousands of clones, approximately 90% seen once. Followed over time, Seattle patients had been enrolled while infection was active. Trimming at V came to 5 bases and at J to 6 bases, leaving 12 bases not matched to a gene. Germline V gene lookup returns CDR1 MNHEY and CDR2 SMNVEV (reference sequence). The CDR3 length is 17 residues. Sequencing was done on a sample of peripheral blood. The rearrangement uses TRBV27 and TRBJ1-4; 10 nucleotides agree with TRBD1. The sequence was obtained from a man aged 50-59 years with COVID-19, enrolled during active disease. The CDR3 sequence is CASSPDRGWALDEKLFF. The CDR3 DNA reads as TGTGCCAGCAGTCCGGACAGGGGGTGGGCCCTAGATGAAAAACTGTTTTTT.